The 11 T cell receptor beta chains given below trace back to one sample, sequenced in a study of cytomegalovirus exposure and HLA in healthy donors. PCR primers comprised 60 Vbeta and 13 Jbeta primers. Using immunoSEQ multiplex PCR, the repertoire was profiled, and TCRdb retains in-frame clones only, with some absent. The profile shows roughly 120,000 clones, roughly 63% of them singletons. The sequenced material came from PBMCs. The source of these receptors is a man under 40 in good health and CMV-seropositive.

The chain couples TRBV6-5 to TRBJ1-6; possibly TRBD1 for D (6 bases). The length of the CDR3 is 15 residues. Trimming stripped 2 bases from V and 4 bases from J, with 9 bases between. The V gene's germline CDR1 is MNHEY and CDR2 SVGAGI. CDR3 DNA: TGTGCCAGCAGTTACGGTCAGGGGTATAATTCACCCCTCCACTTT. The encoded protein is CASSYGQGYNSPLHF.

V usage is TRBV4-3 and J usage is TRBJ2-7, with 9 positions matching TRBD1. There are 19 residues in the CDR3. Looked up from germline, CDR1 is LGHNA and CDR2 is YSLEER. Losses at the gene ends were 4 bases for V and 3 bases for J; bases not matched to a gene: 19. The CDR3 sequence is CASSPERFGATGGIYEQYF. CDR3 coding DNA: TGCGCCAGCAGCCCAGAGCGTTTTGGGGCCACAGGGGGCATCTACGAGCAGTACTTC.

Only one count was recorded for this clone. The chain joins TRBV18 to TRBJ2-7, with TRBD1 matching 9 bases. CDR3 length: 14 amino acids. The J segment lost 5 bases and the V segment lost 5 bases, leaving 7 bases of the junction unmatched. Germline CDR1 reads KGHSH; CDR2 reads LQKENI. CDR3 protein: CASSSQGARHEQYF. CDR3 bases: TGTGCCAGCTCATCACAGGGGGCGAGGCACGAGCAGTACTTC.

The V gene is TRBV6-5, the J gene TRBJ2-7, with 8 bases matching TRBD1. CDR3 length: 15 amino acids. Trimming at V came to 5 bases and at J to 3 bases, leaving 9 bases not matched to a gene. The germline gives CDR1 MNHEY, CDR2 SVGAGI. The CDR3 spells CASSTPTGGSYEQYF. The DNA for the CDR3 is TGTGCCAGCAGTACCCCTACAGGGGGAAGCTACGAGCAGTACTTC.

The V and J genes are TRBV27 and TRBJ2-2, with 8 bases matching TRBD2. V trimming: 7 bases; J trimming: 8 bases; junction bases outside the gene matches: 9. The CDR3 is 14 amino acids. The germline gives CDR1 MNHEY, CDR2 SMNVEV (reference sequence). The CDR3 DNA reads as TGTGCCAGCACAGCGGGAGATACCTTGGGGGAGCTGTTTTTT. Translated: CASTAGDTLGELFF.

The chain has TRBV18 and TRBJ1-4; D unresolved. The germline CDR1 and CDR2 sequences are KGHSH and LQKENI. This CDR3 spans 14 amino acids. Trimming shortened V by 2 bases and J by 2 bases, and 6 bases separated the two germline ends. CDR3 sequence: CASSPGTTNEKLFF. The CDR3 nucleotides are TGTGCCAGCTCACCAGGTACTACTAATGAAAAACTGTTTTTT.

V and J are TRBV6-5 and TRBJ2-5; TRBD2 aligns across 8 bases. With 0 bases clipped from V and 4 bases from J, the junction kept 4 bases outside the gene matches. CDR1 MNHEY and CDR2 SVGAGI come from the germline V gene. This CDR3 is built from 15 residues. The CDR3 sequence: CASSYSILAGETQYF. In DNA form, the CDR3 reads TGTGCCAGCAGTTACTCGATCCTAGCGGGAGAGACCCAGTACTTC.

This clone occurred once. This chain connects TRBV7-9 to TRBJ1-4, with TRBD1 matching 8 bases. The V and J ends lost 2 bases and 5 bases, in that order; junction bases with no gene match: 1. This CDR3 contains 14 residues. CDR1 is SEHNR and CDR2 is FQNEAQ in the germline V gene (reference sequence). The CDR3 here is CASSLNRGNEKLFF. The CDR3 DNA follows: TGTGCCAGCAGCTTAAACAGGGGGAATGAAAAACTGTTTTTT.

The J gene is TRBJ2-5, the V gene TRBV2; D remains ambiguous. This CDR3 has 12 amino acids. Germline lookup yields CDR1 SNHLY and CDR2 FYNNEI. V lost 9 bases to trimming and J lost 2 bases, with 10 bases between them. The CDR3 is CASRLQQETQYF. The CDR3 DNA reads TGTGCCAGTCGACTGCAGCAAGAGACCCAGTACTTC. Variable domain in full (rest from reference TRBV2 and TRBJ2-5): EPEVTQTPSHQVTQMGQEVILRCVPISNHLYFYWYRQILGQKVEFLVSFYNNEISEKSEIFDDQFSVERPDGSNFTLKIRSTKLEDSAMYFCASRLQQETQYFGPGTRLLVL.

The chain employs TRBV5-4 and TRBJ2-5; no clear D. Trimming removed 4 bases at V and 2 bases at J, with 9 bases between. The germline gives CDR1 SGHNT, CDR2 YYREEE (reference sequence). The CDR3 sequence is 13 residues long. The DNA of the CDR3 is TGTGCCAGCAGCCAGGTTTTTCAAGAGACCCAGTACTTC. Residues: CASSQVFQETQYF.

The CDR3 bases are TGTGCCAGCAGCTGGGGCTCGGCTAATGAAAAACTGTTTTTT. This sequence encodes CASSWGSANEKLFF. V usage is TRBV7-9 and J usage is TRBJ1-4; weak D call: TRBD1 (5 bases). Germline V gene lookup returns CDR1 SEHNR and CDR2 FQNEAQ (reference sequence). Between the trimmed V and J ends, which lost 4 bases and 3 bases, there was a span of 9 bases. The CDR3 is made up of 14 amino acids. The full variable domain, in which reference TRBV7-9 and TRBJ1-4 provide the parts outside the CDR3, is DTGVSQNPRHKITKRGQNVTFRCDPISEHNRLYWYRQTLGQGPEFLTYFQNEAQLEKSRLLSDRFSAERPKGSFSTLEIQRTEQGDSAMYLCASSWGSANEKLFFGSGTQLSVL.